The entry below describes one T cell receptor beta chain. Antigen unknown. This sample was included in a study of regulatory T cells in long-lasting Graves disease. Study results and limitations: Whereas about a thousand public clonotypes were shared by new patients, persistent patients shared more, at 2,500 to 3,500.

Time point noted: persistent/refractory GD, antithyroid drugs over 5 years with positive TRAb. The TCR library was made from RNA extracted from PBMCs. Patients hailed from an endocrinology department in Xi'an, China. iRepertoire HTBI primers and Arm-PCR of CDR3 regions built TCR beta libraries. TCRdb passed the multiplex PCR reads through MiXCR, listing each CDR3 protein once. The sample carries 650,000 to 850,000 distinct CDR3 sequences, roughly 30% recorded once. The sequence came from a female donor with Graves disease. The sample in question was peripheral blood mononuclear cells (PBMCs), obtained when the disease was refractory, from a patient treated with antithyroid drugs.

The CDR3 DNA is TGTGCCAGCAGCTTCACGGCTAGCGGTCAGTTCTTC. Translating it yields CASSFTASGQFF. The chain links TRBV11-2 to TRBJ2-1; 7 bases are a match to TRBD2. The CDR3 extends over 12 amino acids. In germline, CDR1 is SGHAT, CDR2 FQNNGV. J was trimmed by 13 bases and V by 3 bases; bases with no gene match: 6.